A single T cell receptor beta chain is shown here with its context. The antigen remains unidentified. V lost 0 bases and J lost 4, with 7 bases in between. Germline lookup yields CDR1 SGHAT and CDR2 FQNNGV. This CDR3 region has 15 residues. Method: immunoSEQ multiplex PCR; TCRdb's copy keeps in-frame clones and lacks some. The sample has around 16,000 clones, 80% to 90% seen once. This sample is drawn from a study of lymphopenia after photon versus proton radiotherapy. Findings of the study overall: Post-nadir TCR diversity decline inversely tracked overall survival among those who died.

The input for sequencing was peripheral blood, taken from a patient treated with proton-based radiotherapy. The chain couples TRBV11-2 to TRBJ1-6, with D possibly TRBD1 on 5 matching bases. This sequence was found in a woman aged 60 to 75 with cholangiocarcinoma. Some clones in this sample may be carry-over from other donors' samples. CDR3 sequence reads: CASSLEGGYNSPLHF. The CDR3 DNA follows: TGTGCCAGCAGCTTAGAGGGGGGTTATAATTCACCCCTCCACTTT.